This T cell receptor beta chain was obtained from a study of T-cell memory formation after mild COVID-19 (dated by TCRdb to the early 2020s). With regard to the full study: Most TCR sequence clusters were specific to one of the two donors. The cohort was made up of two young adult volunteers, one female and one male, who were previously healthy. In two donors, T-cell clones that expanded and contracted after mild COVID-19 were tracked by sequencing TCRalpha and TCRbeta repertoires over time. Overall results and qualifications from the work: The second-wave clones that peaked on day 37 were not confirmed to be SARS-CoV-2 specific. Some responding clones were detected in pre-infection memory, which suggested that pre-existing cross-reactive memory T cells had joined the SARS-CoV-2 response. Clones contracting from day 15 to 85 had balanced CD4/CD8 phenotypes, while a second wave expanding from day 15 to 37 was biased towards CD4+. Contracting CD4+ clones were found mainly in CM and EM memory subsets, while CD8+ clones were enriched in EMRA. Only a couple of mild cases were covered in the study, and larger cohorts including severe cases with pre-infection samples were considered necessary.

Ficoll-Paque density gradient centrifugation was the method used to isolate PBMCs. V is clipped by 6 bases and J by 8 bases, and the sequence between their germline boundaries is 13 bases long. The CDR3 sequence holds 13 residues, the cysteine and phenylalanine included. Solely the CDR3 DNA is kept, with 39 bases framed from the first base. CDR1 and CDR2 are drawn from the germline V gene: MNHEY, SVGAGI. TCRdb lists the instrument as Illumina NovaSeq 6000. TCRalpha and TCRbeta cDNA libraries were built by 5'RACE with constant-segment primers, adding sample barcodes and unique molecular identifiers. RNA was extracted from every sample with Trizol reagent. Library amplification was performed in two PCR steps, and a second sample barcode and Illumina TruSeq adapters were introduced in the second step. The libraries were sequenced on an Illumina NovaSeq using 2 x 150 bp paired-end reads. The published analysis was carried out like this. Reads were demultiplexed and collapsed into UMI-guided consensus sequences with migec v1.2.7. Using mixcr v2.1.11, UMI consensuses were aligned to TRA and TRB V and J templates and then assembled into clonotypes. A clonotype was counted as expanded or contracted only if both edgeR and NoisET called the change significant, with noise models trained on biological replicates. For edgeR calls, a false discovery rate-adjusted p below 0.01 and a log2 fold-change threshold of 1 were applied. As an exploratory analysis of dynamics, max-normalized trajectories of the 1000 most abundant clonotypes were examined with PCA combined with hierarchical clustering. Separately sequenced CD4+ and CD8+ repertoires were used to assign the CD4 or CD8 phenotype of responding clones. Using fastp at Q25 and MiXCR, TCRdb reprocessed the public reads and kept productive beta chains. For every CDR3 protein sequence, its rows merge into one entry that carries the most common genes and DNA. The V and J calls were determined by TCRdb, not by the authors. This sample holds 350,000 or so distinct CDR3 sequences; roughly 20% were observed only once. Roughly 21% of the sample is taken by the ten largest.

Details on this clonotype: This receptor's antigen is unknown. Per-nucleotide qualities are absent, and no much larger clonotype sits a single base away.

Recombination connected TRBV6-5 to TRBJ2-2, with the D segment identity uncertain. The specimen sequenced was PBMCs or a T cell subset sorted from them (not recorded which). The receptor comes from a man aged 18 to 30 who had mild COVID-19 (a few samples of this study predate the infection). The sample titles of this study are shuffled in the database, so cell type and time point are left out; the donor was told from shared clones. The CDR3 corresponds to CASRMVRLGELFF. DNA sequence: TGTGCCAGCAGGATGGTACGGTTAGGGGAGCTGTTTTTT.